This TCR beta chain stems from a study of blood T cells in healthy people across ages. Findings and limits, study-wide: Total diversity from one million sequenced T cells was likely underestimated.

A second about 7 to 11 cycle PCR used barcoded and J-beta primers. Each TCR beta cDNA got a 12-nucleotide random molecular identifier. TCRdb processed the 5' RACE reads anew with MiXCR; each CDR3 protein has one entry. This table holds roughly 2 million distinct CDR3 sequences, just under 50% found once. Sample donors were healthy Caucasian individuals that came from Russia, aged about 6 to 95. In the case of this clonotype: Its antigen is as yet unknown.

The length of the CDR3 is 15 residues. V was shortened by 5 bases and J by 1 base, with 14 bases between the two germline ends. The germline V gene encodes CDR1 SGHTA and CDR2 FQGNSA. J is TRBJ1-2 and V is TRBV7-2; D is unresolved. The receptor was isolated from a woman between 40 and 50 years old in good health. What was sequenced was blood. The chain's CDR3 is CASSPKGSFNYGYTF. Written as DNA, the CDR3 is TGTGCCAGCAGCCCTAAAGGGTCGTTTAACTATGGCTACACCTTC.